Listed below are T cell receptor beta chains from one sample, sequenced in a study of T-cell memory formation after mild COVID-19. TCRdb re-derived calls from the 5' RACE reads in MiXCR, one entry per CDR3 protein. The repertoire includes fewer than 700,000 distinct CDR3 sequences, 20% to 25% of them detected once, and 8.4% sits in the top ten. Source material: PBMCs or a T cell subset sorted from them (not recorded which). These receptors all stem from an adult woman who had mild COVID-19 (a few samples of this study predate the infection). Cell type and time point are not known. The CDR3 runs from the conserved cysteine through the conserved F or W. The D gene is left open where the match is weak. Only some rows state a clone size, as once, few, many or a class for expanded clones.

v_call,clone_size,d_call,j_call,cdr3_aa,cdr3_nt
TRBV9,many,NA,TRBJ1-1,CASSVEGQNTEAFF,TGTGCCAGCAGCGTAGAGGGCCAGAACACTGAAGCTTTCTTT
TRBV12-3/TRBV12-4,NA,TRBD1,TRBJ2-7,CASSLKDRVHEQYF,TGTGCCAGCAGTTTGAAGGACAGGGTTCACGAGCAGTACTTC
TRBV18,few,NA,TRBJ2-1,CASYGSGTSSYNEQFF,TGTGCCAGCTACGGGTCTGGAACGAGCTCCTACAATGAGCAGTTCTTC
TRBV5-4,NA,NA,TRBJ2-5,CASSPPFEGETQYF,TGTGCCAGCAGCCCGCCCTTCGAGGGAGAGACCCAGTACTTC
TRBV12-3/TRBV12-4,NA,TRBD1,TRBJ1-4,CASSFGTGGEKLFF,TGTGCCAGCAGTTTCGGGACAGGCGGAGAAAAACTGTTTTTT
TRBV29-1,few,TRBD2,TRBJ2-1,CSVVGTSGRSQNEQFF,TGCAGCGTTGTCGGGACTAGCGGGAGGAGTCAGAATGAGCAGTTCTTC
TRBV20-1,few,TRBD2,TRBJ2-1,CSARKRGLAGVGWNNEQFF,TGCAGTGCTAGAAAGCGGGGACTAGCGGGAGTTGGGTGGAACAATGAGCAGTTCTTC
TRBV5-1,many,TRBD2,TRBJ2-7,CASSGLAGGVYEQYF,TGCGCCAGCAGCGGACTAGCGGGAGGGGTTTACGAGCAGTACTTC
TRBV7-2,NA,TRBD1,TRBJ2-7,CASRYNRGYEQYF,TGTGCCAGCAGGTACAACAGGGGCTACGAGCAGTACTTC
TRBV5-1,NA,TRBD1,TRBJ1-1,CASSPLDREGTEAFF,TGCGCCAGCAGTCCACTTGACAGGGAAGGAACTGAAGCTTTCTTT
TRBV7-2,NA,TRBD2,TRBJ2-1,CASSFPRGAVNEQFF,TGTGCCAGCAGCTTTCCGCGGGGGGCCGTGAATGAGCAGTTCTTC
TRBV3-1,NA,NA,TRBJ2-7,CASSQRGDAKGEQYF,TGTGCCAGCAGCCAACGAGGGGACGCCAAAGGCGAGCAGTACTTC
TRBV5-1,NA,NA,TRBJ2-7,CASSLERTAYEQYF,TGCGCCAGCAGCTTGGAGAGGACAGCCTACGAGCAGTACTTC
TRBV6-1,NA,TRBD1,TRBJ2-5,CASSPDLRQGQETQYF,TGTGCCAGCAGTCCGGACTTAAGACAGGGCCAAGAGACCCAGTACTTC
TRBV20-1,few,NA,TRBJ2-2,CSAREWRNTGELFF,TGCAGTGCTAGAGAATGGAGGAACACCGGGGAGCTGTTTTTT